These T cell receptor beta chains were read from a single sample in a study of blood T cell repertoires in COVID-19. Method: immunoSEQ multiplex PCR; TCRdb's copy keeps in-frame clones and lacks some. Among about 120,000 clones listed, roughly 80% were seen once. Sequencing was done on a sample of peripheral blood. The receptors were gathered from a human donor in a cohort sampled during active COVID-19. Each CDR3 is given with its conserved first and last residue. The D gene is left open where the match is weak. Clone size is stated in some rows and not others, as once, few, many or a class when expanded.

clone size	V gene	J gene	D gene	CDR3 protein	CDR3 DNA
few	TRBV5-4	TRBJ2-2	.	CASSLGRAGGPGELFF	TGTGCCAGCAGCTTGGGGAGGGCAGGGGGTCCCGGGGAGCTGTTTTTT
.	TRBV9	TRBJ2-5	.	CTSSPQGTVQETQYF	TGTACCAGCAGCCCACAGGGTACGGTCCAAGAGACCCAGTACTTC
.	TRBV6-5	TRBJ2-7	.	CASSSSRGSNEQYF	TGTGCCAGCAGCTCCTCCCGGGGGTCTAACGAGCAGTACTTC
.	TRBV6-7	TRBJ2-3	TRBD2	CASSYSRREGKTDTQYF	TGTGCCAGCAGTTACTCTAGGCGGGAGGGCAAAACAGATACGCAGTATTTT
once	TRBV18	TRBJ2-7	TRBD1	CASSPDRGRDFWTYEQYF	TGTGCCAGCTCACCGGACAGGGGCCGAGATTTTTGGACCTACGAGCAGTACTTC
.	TRBV19	TRBJ1-2	TRBD1	CASRLLDRDGYTF	TGTGCCAGTAGGCTTCTGGACAGGGATGGCTACACCTTC
.	TRBV19	TRBJ2-5	.	CASSIVGSGFKPQYF	TGTGCCAGTAGTATAGTCGGCAGCGGATTTAAACCGCAGTACTTC
.	TRBV11-2	TRBJ2-7	TRBD1	CASSLGTGTYEQYF	TGTGCCAGCAGCTTGGGGACAGGGACCTACGAGCAGTACTTC
few	TRBV3-1/TRBV3-2	TRBJ1-6	.	CASSQRGGLSPLHF	TGTGCCAGCAGCCAAAGGGGTGGGTTGTCACCCCTCCACTTT
.	TRBV4-2	TRBJ2-2	TRBD1	CASSPDQGAGELFF	TGTGCCAGCAGCCCAGACCAGGGGGCCGGGGAGCTGTTTTTT
.	TRBV4-2	TRBJ1-4	.	CASSQDRGSGEKLFF	TGTGCCAGCAGCCAAGATCGGGGGTCGGGGGAGAAACTGTTTTTT
.	TRBV15	TRBJ2-5	TRBD2	CATSGELAGGGRTQYF	TGTGCCACCAGCGGAGAACTAGCGGGGGGGGGCCGGACCCAGTACTTC
.	TRBV11-2	TRBJ1-1	.	CASSFYLSTEAFF	TGTGCCAGCAGCTTCTACCTATCAACTGAAGCTTTCTTT
.	TRBV7-6	TRBJ2-7	TRBD1	CASSSRTGGVLYEQYF	TGTGCCAGCAGCTCTCGGACAGGGGGCGTATTATACGAGCAGTACTTC
.	TRBV3-1/TRBV3-2	TRBJ1-2	TRBD1	CASSHHAQGDYGYTF	TGTGCCAGCAGCCACCATGCACAGGGGGACTATGGCTACACCTTC
many	TRBV4-1	TRBJ2-7	TRBD1	CASSQNRGAYEQYF	TGCGCCAGCAGCCAGAACAGGGGTGCGTACGAGCAGTACTTC
.	TRBV6-5	TRBJ1-1	TRBD1	CASRPGQGTNTEAFF	TGTGCCAGCAGGCCCGGACAGGGGACGAACACTGAAGCTTTCTTT
few	TRBV24-1	TRBJ1-2	.	CATSFTGVEGYTF	TGTGCCACCAGTTTCACGGGGGTGGAGGGCTACACCTTC
.	TRBV29-1	TRBJ2-1	TRBD2	CSVDRGGDGEQFF	TGCAGCGTTGACCGGGGGGGGGACGGTGAGCAGTTCTTC
.	TRBV9	TRBJ2-7	TRBD1	CASSLAGTASYEQYF	TGTGCCAGCAGTTTAGCCGGGACAGCTTCCTACGAGCAGTACTTC
.	TRBV6-1	TRBJ2-7	.	CASSEPGTSYEQYF	TGTGCCAGCAGTGAGCCCGGGACATCCTACGAGCAGTACTTC
.	TRBV7-6	TRBJ1-3	.	CASSLTGRDSGNTIYF	TGTGCCAGCAGCCTCACGGGGAGGGACTCTGGAAACACCATATATTTT
.	TRBV18	TRBJ2-3	TRBD2	CASSPFKTSGGSSTDTQYF	TGTGCCAGCTCACCCTTCAAGACTAGCGGGGGGAGTAGCACAGATACGCAGTATTTT
.	TRBV5-4	TRBJ2-7	.	CASSLLTGEGEQYF	TGTGCCAGCAGCTTGTTGACAGGGGAGGGCGAGCAGTACTTC
.	TRBV7-3	TRBJ2-7	.	CASSVAGSYEQYF	TGTGCCAGCAGTGTGGCGGGGTCTTACGAGCAGTACTTC
.	TRBV5-5	TRBJ1-5	TRBD1	CASSGGQGVDQPQHF	TGTGCCAGCAGCGGGGGACAGGGGGTGGATCAGCCCCAGCATTTT
once	TRBV3-1/TRBV3-2	TRBJ2-7	TRBD1	CASSHRQGIYEQYF	TGTGCCAGCAGCCACCGACAGGGGATCTACGAGCAGTACTTC
.	TRBV2	TRBJ1-5	.	CASSETKRIGNQPQHF	TGTGCCAGCAGTGAAACAAAGCGGATAGGCAATCAGCCCCAGCATTTT
.	TRBV6-5	TRBJ2-7	.	CASSSDTTYEQYF	TGTGCCAGCAGTTCTGACACCACCTACGAGCAGTACTTC
.	TRBV7-2	TRBJ1-2	.	CASSLGGSYGYTF	TGTGCCAGCAGCTTGGGCGGGAGCTATGGCTACACCTTC
.	TRBV5-1	TRBJ1-3	TRBD1	CASSLGQGGNTIYF	TGCGCCAGCAGCTTGGGACAGGGGGGAAACACCATATATTTT
.	TRBV11-1	TRBJ1-3	TRBD1	CASSPTGGEGNTIYF	TGTGCCAGCAGCCCAACAGGGGGCGAAGGAAACACCATATATTTT
.	TRBV18	TRBJ2-7	TRBD1	CASSPRDRALLGGYEQYF	TGTGCCAGCTCACCACGGGACAGGGCTCTTTTAGGGGGCTACGAGCAGTACTTC
.	TRBV27	TRBJ2-7	.	CASSLTGTDPSYEQYF	TGTGCCAGCAGCTTAACAGGGACGGATCCATCCTACGAGCAGTACTTC
.	TRBV15	TRBJ1-1	.	CATSSPRGGDTEAFF	TGTGCCACCAGCAGTCCCCGTGGGGGGGACACTGAAGCTTTCTTT
.	TRBV2	TRBJ2-1	.	CAGNRERGNEQFF	TGTGCCGGAAATAGGGAACGGGGAAATGAGCAGTTCTTC
once	TRBV6-5	TRBJ1-1	TRBD1	CASKGQGATEAFF	TGTGCCAGCAAGGGACAGGGGGCTACTGAAGCTTTCTTT
.	TRBV7-9	TRBJ2-1	TRBD2	CASSTSGRPYNEQFF	TGTGCCAGCAGTACAAGCGGGAGGCCCTACAATGAGCAGTTCTTC
.	TRBV18	TRBJ2-1	TRBD2	CASSDGRGNEQFF	TGTGCCAGCTCAGACGGGAGGGGAAATGAGCAGTTCTTC
.	TRBV6-5	TRBJ1-1	.	CASRAGRGTEAFF	TGTGCCAGCAGAGCTGGCCGAGGCACTGAAGCTTTCTTT
.	TRBV5-1	TRBJ2-7	TRBD1	CASSPGTGTYEQYF	TGCGCCAGCAGCCCCGGGACAGGAACCTACGAGCAGTACTTC
.	TRBV7-8	TRBJ2-7	TRBD1	CASSGYRGYEQYF	TGTGCCAGCAGCGGTTACAGGGGCTACGAGCAGTACTTC
.	TRBV28	TRBJ1-5	.	CASRYDTGSGNQPQHF	TGTGCCAGCAGATATGACACAGGGTCTGGCAATCAGCCCCAGCATTTT
.	TRBV27	TRBJ1-2	.	CASSLWGGRDYGYTF	TGTGCCAGCAGTTTATGGGGGGGACGGGACTATGGCTACACCTTC
few	TRBV5-1	TRBJ1-1	.	CASSDDGLTEAFF	TGCGCCAGCAGCGATGATGGACTCACTGAAGCTTTCTTT
.	TRBV6-4	TRBJ2-3	TRBD2	CASSLLAESTDTQYF	TGTGCCAGCAGCCTACTAGCGGAGAGCACAGATACGCAGTATTTT
.	TRBV6-2/TRBV6-3	TRBJ1-1	.	CASSYPNPEAFF	TGTGCCAGCAGTTACCCCAATCCTGAAGCTTTCTTT
.	TRBV19	TRBJ1-1	TRBD1	CASRPGQGSTEAFF	TGTGCCAGTAGGCCAGGACAGGGTTCGACTGAAGCTTTCTTT
.	TRBV6-2/TRBV6-3	TRBJ1-2	.	CASSSQENYGYTF	TGTGCCAGCAGTTCACAGGAAAACTATGGCTACACCTTC
.	TRBV5-6	TRBJ1-1	.	CASSWGRLNTEAFF	TGTGCCAGCAGCTGGGGGCGGCTGAACACTGAAGCTTTCTTT
.	TRBV6-2/TRBV6-3	TRBJ2-6	.	CASSPFQQYSGANVLTF	TGTGCCAGCAGCCCTTTCCAACAGTACTCTGGGGCCAACGTCCTGACTTTC
.	TRBV19	TRBJ1-5	.	CASSIGHRNQPQHF	TGTGCCAGTAGTATTGGTCACCGGAATCAGCCCCAGCATTTT
once	TRBV18	TRBJ2-7	TRBD1	CASSLTGGTYEQYF	TGTGCCAGCTCATTGACAGGGGGTACCTACGAGCAGTACTTC